The present TCR beta chain was sequenced within a study of shared clonotypes between healthy human individuals. As to this clone: Antigen: not known.

At a deep level, the assay was run. Assay used: immunoSEQ multiplex PCR; TCRdb lists only in-frame clones, some missing. The profile covers some 630,000 clones, with more than 70% appearing a single time and about 2% taken by the ten largest. From CD4+ cells came CD45RA+ naive and CD45RA-negative memory subsets. Study-wide points: What naive subsets generally showed was a larger estimated richness than memory subsets showed. Non-shared clonotypes had lower generation probabilities than clonotypes shared by all four sorted-subset donors.

The source material was memory CD4+ T cells sorted from blood. This sample's subset: CD45RA-negative fraction. This TCR derives from a young woman in good health.

The CDR3 region has the DNA TGTGCTAGTGGCTCCGGACAGGGGGCCCGGGGTGAGCAGTTCTTC. Translated: CASGSGQGARGEQFF. The V gene is TRBV12-5, the J gene TRBJ2-1; 11 nucleotides match TRBD1. Trimming removed 6 bases from V and 9 bases from J; junction bases left unmatched: 10. This CDR3 spans 15 amino acids. CDR1 and CDR2 (germline): LGHNT, FRNRAP.